A selection of T cell receptor beta chains follows, all from one sample in a study of blood T cell repertoires in COVID-19. Clones were sequenced by immunoSEQ multiplex PCR, and TCRdb holds only the in-frame ones, with some missing. The sample consists of 250,000 or so clones, over 70% of them appearing once. Sequenced material: PBMCs or T cells enriched from blood (not recorded which). Every receptor here comes from a woman in her twenties or thirties who had been exposed to COVID-19. The CDR3 runs from the conserved cysteine through the conserved F or W. D genes are given only for firm matches. Clone sizes are given selectively: once, few, many, or a class where the clone is expanded.

TRBJ1-6 | TRBV27 | TRBD1 | 15 | . | TGTGCCAGCAGTCTCACCGGGACAGGGGATTCACCCCTCCACTTT | CASSLTGTGDSPLHF
TRBJ2-1 | TRBV15 | . | 17 | . | TGTGCCACCAGCACCGGTTTGCGGGCGAAGGGTTGGGATGAGCAGTTCTTC | CATSTGLRAKGWDEQFF
TRBJ2-7 | TRBV6-6 | . | 15 | . | TGTGCCAGCAGTTATGGGGGCGTAATCTCTCGAGAGCAGTACTTC | CASSYGGVISREQYF
TRBJ2-3 | TRBV2 | . | 17 | . | TGTGCCAGCAGTGGCGGTATAGGACTTCCTAGCACAGATACGCAGTATTTT | CASSGGIGLPSTDTQYF
TRBJ2-3 | TRBV19 | . | 14 | . | TGTGCCAGTAGTATAACTAGTGTTTCAGATACGCAGTATTTT | CASSITSVSDTQYF
TRBJ1-1 | TRBV6-5 | TRBD1 | 15 | . | TGTGCCAGCAGGAGACAGGGAGTTATGAACACTGAAGCTTTCTTT | CASRRQGVMNTEAFF
TRBJ2-3 | TRBV4-2 | TRBD2 | 19 | once | TGTGCCAGCAGGGCGGGACTAGCGAGACTAGGGGCGGACACAGATACGCAGTATTTT | CASRAGLARLGADTDTQYF
TRBJ1-1 | TRBV27 | . | 16 | few | TGTGCCAGCAGTTTTGAGTCCCGAGGGAGGAACACTGAAGCTTTCTTT | CASSFESRGRNTEAFF
TRBJ2-3 | TRBV7-3 | . | 13 | . | TGTGCCAGCAGCCGGGAGACCCCAGATACGCAGTATTTT | CASSRETPDTQYF
TRBJ2-1 | TRBV6-5 | TRBD2 | 13 | . | TGTGCCAGCTCTGTCGGGAGGGGTGGTGAGCAGTTCTTC | CASSVGRGGEQFF
TRBJ1-2 | TRBV13 | . | 14 | . | TGTGCCAGCAGCTTACGTGCGGGGAACTATGGCTACACCTTC | CASSLRAGNYGYTF
TRBJ2-1 | TRBV19 | TRBD2 | 17 | . | TGTGCCAGTAACATCGGGGGGAGCCAACCTTCCTACAATGAGCAGTTCTTC | CASNIGGSQPSYNEQFF
TRBJ2-7 | TRBV7-6 | TRBD1 | 15 | . | TGTGCCAGCAGCCAGGGGGCCCAAGACTTCGCCGAGCAGTACTTC | CASSQGAQDFAEQYF
TRBJ1-5 | TRBV6-1 | . | 15 | . | TGTGCCAGCAGTGAAGCGTCGCGGCCCAATCAGCCCCAGCATTTT | CASSEASRPNQPQHF
TRBJ2-3 | TRBV18 | TRBD2 | 17 | . | TGTGCCAGCTCACCACCGACTGGGACTAAGGGCACAGATACGCAGTATTTT | CASSPPTGTKGTDTQYF
TRBJ2-3 | TRBV6-5 | . | 16 | . | TGTGCCAGCAGTTACTCGGGGCCCTCCACGGTAGATACGCAGTATTTT | CASSYSGPSTVDTQYF
TRBJ1-3 | TRBV19 | TRBD1 | 15 | . | TGTGCCAGTAGTCCGATGACAGGGACCTTAAACACCATATATTTT | CASSPMTGTLNTIYF
TRBJ1-2 | TRBV19 | . | 13 | . | TGTGCCAGTAGAGCAGGGGTTACTGCTGGCTACACCTTC | CASRAGVTAGYTF
TRBJ1-4 | TRBV7-9 | . | 14 | . | TGTGCCAGCAGCTTAAGGCAGGGGAGTGAAAAACTGTTTTTT | CASSLRQGSEKLFF
TRBJ1-1 | TRBV19 | . | 15 | few | TGTGCCAGTAGTATAGGTGGGGGGGCAGGTACTGAAGCTTTCTTT | CASSIGGGAGTEAFF
TRBJ2-1 | TRBV15 | TRBD2 | 16 | . | TGTGCCACCAGCAGAGTAGCGGGAGCGGGCTACAATGAGCAGTTCTTC | CATSRVAGAGYNEQFF
TRBJ2-5 | TRBV6-1 | TRBD2 | 15 | once | TGTGCCAGCAGTGTTAGGGTAGCGGGACGGGAGACCCAGTACTTC | CASSVRVAGRETQYF
TRBJ2-7 | TRBV10-2 | . | 14 | once | TGCGCCAGCAGTGAGTTTGGTAGCGGCTACGAGCAGTACTTC | CASSEFGSGYEQYF
TRBJ2-1 | TRBV9 | TRBD2 | 18 | . | TGTGCCAGCAGCCCCCGAGCCCCAGGACTAGTGGACTCGAATGAGCAGTTCTTC | CASSPRAPGLVDSNEQFF
TRBJ2-5 | TRBV11-3 | TRBD2 | 16 | once | TGTGCCAGCAGCTTCGGTCGGAGCGGGATTGGAGAGACCCAGTACTTC | CASSFGRSGIGETQYF
TRBJ2-1 | TRBV28 | TRBD2 | 14 | . | TGTGCCAGCAAGGGGACTAGTGGCGTCAATGAGCAGTTCTTC | CASKGTSGVNEQFF
TRBJ2-1 | TRBV24-1 | . | 12 | . | TGTGCCACCAGTGACCAGGACAGAGAGCAGTTCTTC | CATSDQDREQFF
TRBJ2-1 | TRBV19 | TRBD2 | 17 | . | TGTGCCAGTAGTATAGCTCCGGGAGTAGCGGGAACCAATGAGCAGTTCTTC | CASSIAPGVAGTNEQFF
TRBJ2-1 | TRBV11-3 | TRBD2 | 16 | . | TGTGCCAGCAGCTTAGGTCCTAGCGGGGCTAACAATGAGCAGTTCTTC | CASSLGPSGANNEQFF
TRBJ2-5 | TRBV24-1 | TRBD1 | 16 | once | TGTGCCACCAGTGACTCCGGGACAGGGGGCAGGGAGACCCAGTACTTC | CATSDSGTGGRETQYF
TRBJ2-3 | TRBV4-1 | . | 14 | . | TGCGCCAGCAGCCAAGATCCCAGCGCAGATACGCAGTATTTT | CASSQDPSADTQYF
TRBJ1-6 | TRBV11-2 | TRBD1 | 15 | . | TGTGCCAGCAGCGGATACCGGGACAGAAATTCACCCCTCCACTTT | CASSGYRDRNSPLHF
TRBJ2-1 | TRBV30 | TRBD2 | 14 | . | TGTGCCTGGAGTGAGTGGGAGGGCCAGAATGAGCAGTTCTTC | CAWSEWEGQNEQFF
TRBJ1-1 | TRBV7-9 | . | 17 | . | TGTGCCAGCAGCCCCTCCCCCGGAGGGAGGGGGAACACTGAAGCTTTCTTT | CASSPSPGGRGNTEAFF
TRBJ1-2 | TRBV18 | . | 15 | . | TGTGCCAGCTCACCAGAAGTAGGGGGTAACTATGGCTACACCTTC | CASSPEVGGNYGYTF
TRBJ1-5 | TRBV12-5 | . | 15 | . | TGTGCTAGTGGTTTGGGGCAGGGGATTAATCAGCCCCAGCATTTT | CASGLGQGINQPQHF
TRBJ2-6 | TRBV30 | . | 18 | . | TGTGCCTGGAGTGGTGGACTGGGGGCGGCTCTGGGGGCCAACGTCCTGACTTTC | CAWSGGLGAALGANVLTF
TRBJ1-6 | TRBV3-1/TRBV3-2 | TRBD1 | 14 | few | TGTGCCAGCAGCCCGGGACAGGCTAATTCACCCCTCCACTTT | CASSPGQANSPLHF
TRBJ2-2 | TRBV4-1 | . | 17 | . | TGCGCCAGCAGCCACCTAGACAGAAGAAGATCCACCGGGGAGCTGTTTTTT | CASSHLDRRRSTGELFF
TRBJ2-3 | TRBV5-1 | TRBD2 | 15 | . | TGCGCCAGCAGCTTCGGACTAGCGGGAGGAGATACGCAGTATTTT | CASSFGLAGGDTQYF
TRBJ2-3 | TRBV6-5 | TRBD2 | 15 | . | TGTGCCAGCAGCCTAACCGGGGGGAGCTCAGATACGCAGTATTTT | CASSLTGGSSDTQYF
TRBJ2-5 | TRBV19 | . | 14 | . | TGTGCCAGTAGTATAGATCCAGGGGTTGAGACCCAGTACTTC | CASSIDPGVETQYF
TRBJ1-1 | TRBV6-5 | . | 15 | . | TGTGCCAGCAGTTCCTTCCGACAGACAACCCCTAGAGCTTTCTTT | CASSSFRQTTPRAFF
TRBJ2-3 | TRBV15 | . | 17 | . | TGTGGCACCAGCAGAGATTGGGAGGCAACTAGCACAGATACGCAGTATTTT | CGTSRDWEATSTDTQYF
TRBJ2-5 | TRBV29-1 | TRBD1 | 16 | . | TGCAGCGTTGGGGATAGACAGGGGACCATAAGGGAGACCCAGTACTTC | CSVGDRQGTIRETQYF
TRBJ1-1 | TRBV5-5 | . | 14 | . | TGTGCCAGCAGCCCCGACATGGGGAGCGCTGAAGCTTTCTTT | CASSPDMGSAEAFF
TRBJ2-1 | TRBV3-1/TRBV3-2 | . | 14 | . | TGTGCCAGCAGTCGCGGGCCGGGTGGGGATGAGCAGTTCTTC | CASSRGPGGDEQFF
TRBJ1-1 | TRBV7-9 | . | 15 | . | TGTGCCAGCAGCTTAGCCGGACGGGGGAACACTGAAGCTTTCTTT | CASSLAGRGNTEAFF
TRBJ2-3 | TRBV6-1 | . | 13 | . | TGTGCCAGCAGTGAACAGGGGCCAGATACGCAGTATTTT | CASSEQGPDTQYF
TRBJ2-7 | TRBV3-1/TRBV3-2 | TRBD2 | 17 | . | TGTGCCAGCAGCCACCCCGGGACTAGCGGGAGAGGCTACGAGCAGTACTTC | CASSHPGTSGRGYEQYF
TRBJ1-6 | TRBV5-5 | TRBD1 | 15 | . | TGTGCCAGCAGCGAGGGGACAGGTCTTAATTCACCCCTCCACTTT | CASSEGTGLNSPLHF
TRBJ2-5 | TRBV2 | TRBD1 | 13 | . | TGTGCCAGCAGTCCAGGGGGTCGGGAGACCCAGTACTTC | CASSPGGRETQYF